This note documents a single T cell receptor beta chain sequence. Its target is not known. Distinct nucleotide sequences in the sample also encode this CDR3. Tumor or blood genomic DNA was sequenced, with inputs of about 550 ng to 6,500 ng. This record belongs to a study of T cells in tumors after PD-1 blockade. About the study: Excluded were patients with checkpoint blockade, immunosuppressants, or radiotherapy or other anti-cancer therapy within 4 weeks. A subset received ongoing vismodegib 150 mg daily alongside anti-PD-1 therapy. Study results and limitations: Peripheral recruitment is suggested, as some novel exhausted tumor clones were in pre-treatment blood.

Sequenced by immunoSEQ multiplex PCR; TCRdb stores in-frame clones only, minus some. The sample holds tens of thousands of clones; around three quarters are singletons and the top ten take 13%. Trimming took off 6 bases at V and 3 bases at J, with 3 bases between the two ends. The length of the CDR3 is 10 residues. Germline CDR1 SNHLY, CDR2 FYNNEI. The TCR comes from a human donor with basal cell carcinoma. The source was PBMCs, collected before anti-PD-1 treatment. The chain joins TRBV2 to TRBJ2-7; no reliable D call. The CDR3 sequence is CASSGYEQYF. In DNA, the CDR3 is TGTGCCAGCAGCGGCTACGAGCAGTACTTC.